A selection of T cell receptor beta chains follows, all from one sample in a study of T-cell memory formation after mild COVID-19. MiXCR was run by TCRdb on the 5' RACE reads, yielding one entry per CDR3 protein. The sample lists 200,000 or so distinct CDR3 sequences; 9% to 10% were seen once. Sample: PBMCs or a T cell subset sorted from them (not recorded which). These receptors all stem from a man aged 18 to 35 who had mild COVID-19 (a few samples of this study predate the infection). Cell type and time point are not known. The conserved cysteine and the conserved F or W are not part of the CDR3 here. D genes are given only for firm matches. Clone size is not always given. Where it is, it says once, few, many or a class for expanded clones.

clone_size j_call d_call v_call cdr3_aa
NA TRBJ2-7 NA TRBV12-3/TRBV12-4 ASSRVGAGYEQY
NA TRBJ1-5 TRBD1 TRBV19 ASIFPGDSQPQH
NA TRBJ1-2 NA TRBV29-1 SVEDRAWGYT
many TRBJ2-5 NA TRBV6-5 ASSKGPPKETQY
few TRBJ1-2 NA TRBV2 ASSGQEPYGYT
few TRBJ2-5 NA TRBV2 ASRQTEIQETQY
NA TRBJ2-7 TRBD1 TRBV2 ASKGQALAYEQY
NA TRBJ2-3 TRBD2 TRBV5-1 ASSLASGGADTQY
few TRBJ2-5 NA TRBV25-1 ASSEASHRGTQY
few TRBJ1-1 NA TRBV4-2 ASSHDRLSEAF
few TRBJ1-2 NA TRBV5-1 ASSPRDTNPSYGYT
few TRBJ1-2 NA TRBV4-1 ASSQAGRNYGYT
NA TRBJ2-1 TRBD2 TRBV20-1 SARRLASGNEQF
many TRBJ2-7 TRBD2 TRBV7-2 ASSLVGTSGAHEQY
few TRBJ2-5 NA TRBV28 ASRKGGQETQY
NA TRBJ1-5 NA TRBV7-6 ASSLGQDNQPQH
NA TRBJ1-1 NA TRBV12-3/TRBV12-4 ASSLMSTEAF
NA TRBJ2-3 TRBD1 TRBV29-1 SVDQGAGTDTQY
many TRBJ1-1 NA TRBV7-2 ASSGTFLNTEAF
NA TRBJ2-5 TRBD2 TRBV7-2 ASSSFASGGETQY
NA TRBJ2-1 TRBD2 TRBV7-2 ASRRGGIDEQF
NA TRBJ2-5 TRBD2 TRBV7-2 ASSVLAGAETQY
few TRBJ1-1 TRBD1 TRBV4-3 ASSHYRGGTEAF
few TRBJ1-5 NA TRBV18 ASSPDETVQPQH
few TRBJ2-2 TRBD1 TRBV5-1 ASSFTGGNGELF
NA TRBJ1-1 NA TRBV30 AWSANLVTEAF
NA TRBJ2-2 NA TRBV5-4 ASSLAMPTNTGELF
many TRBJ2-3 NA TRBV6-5 ASRPTPGGADTQY
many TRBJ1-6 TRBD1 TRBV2 ASGGQSENSPLH
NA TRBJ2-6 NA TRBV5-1 ASSYLEGEPGANVLT
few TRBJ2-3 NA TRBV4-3 ASSQDNPFGSTDTQY
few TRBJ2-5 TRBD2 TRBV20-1 SARDTLAGETQY
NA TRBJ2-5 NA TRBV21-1 ASSTTSGGQETQY
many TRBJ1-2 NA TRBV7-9 ASSPRGGLSDGYT
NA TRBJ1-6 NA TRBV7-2 ASSLQNSYNSPLH
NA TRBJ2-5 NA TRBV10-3 AISELQVGETQY
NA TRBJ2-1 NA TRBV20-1 SARLWQRIHNEQF
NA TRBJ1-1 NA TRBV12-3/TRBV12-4 ASSGRTEAF
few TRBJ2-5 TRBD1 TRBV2 ASGIDRGETQY
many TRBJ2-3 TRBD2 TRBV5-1 ASSLGVSGEADTQY
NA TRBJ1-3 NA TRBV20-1 SARPDGFSGNTIY
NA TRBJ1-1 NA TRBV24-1 ATSDTGTSEAF
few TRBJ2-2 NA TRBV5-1 ASSTDGLLSGELF
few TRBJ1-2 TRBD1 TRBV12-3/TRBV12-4 ASSQTGTNYGYT
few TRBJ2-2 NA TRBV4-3 ASSQRGGYTGELF
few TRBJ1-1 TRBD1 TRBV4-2 ASSQALQGLVEAF
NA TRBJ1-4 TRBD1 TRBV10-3 AISELQGAEKLF
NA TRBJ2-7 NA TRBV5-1 ASSPGSDPAYEQY
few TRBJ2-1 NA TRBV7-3 ASSFQGGYNEQF
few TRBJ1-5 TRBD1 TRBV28 ASAGTGNQPQH
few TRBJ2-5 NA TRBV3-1 ASSLDGRRKTQY
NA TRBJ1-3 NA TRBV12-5 ASGSHGPDGTGNTIY
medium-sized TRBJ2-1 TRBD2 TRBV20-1 SAGLAGGPNEQF
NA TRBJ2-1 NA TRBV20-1 SASARTYNEQF
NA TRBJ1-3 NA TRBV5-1 ASSLEWGPGNTIY
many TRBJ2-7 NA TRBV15 ATSRVGVYEQY
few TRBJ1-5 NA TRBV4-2 ASSQDGESYQPQH